One and the same sample provided the 11 T cell receptor beta chains below, sequenced in a study of Ad26.COV2.S vaccination and SARS-CoV-2 variants listed by TCRdb under 2021. What this sample's treatment or condition label stands for: around 19 received Ad26.COV2.S at low or high dose, single or two shots; about 5 received placebo; per-sample allocation not given. For vaccine and placebo recipients, repertoires were sequenced using samples collected on day 63 after the first injection. Library prep was done by the immunoSEQ multiplex PCR assay. Not all clones reach the TCRdb copy of this immuneACCESS table, which keeps in-frame sequences only. Checked studies attribute under half of the gap to unresolved V genes and leave the rest unexplained. The sample table holds fewer than 400,000 clones, of which 75% to 90% were seen once. Clones ranked in the top ten supply approximately 1.9% of the sample.

The material sequenced was peripheral blood, taken in a trial of Ad26.COV2.S vaccine versus placebo. These receptors were taken from a person aged 18-65 years who received the Ad26.COV2.S COVID-19 vaccine or a placebo.

As DNA, the CDR3 is TGTGCCTGGAGGGGATTCAGCGAGACCCAGTACTTC. Protein product: CAWRGFSETQYF. The chain employs TRBV30 and TRBJ2-5; D gene unclear. Germline CDR1 is GTSNPN and CDR2 is SVGIG (reference sequence). There are 12 residues in the CDR3. V was pared by 3 bases and J by 5 bases, with 10 bases between.

The CDR3 here is CASSSQTRNQETQYF. The CDR3 bases are TGTGCCAGCAGCTCCCAAACTAGAAACCAAGAGACCCAGTACTTC. The V gene is TRBV7-6, the J gene TRBJ2-5; D perhaps matches TRBD2 (5 bases). V was clipped by 4 bases and J by 0 bases, with 12 bases between them. The germline V gene has CDR1 SGHVS and CDR2 FNYEAQ. This CDR3 region has 15 residues.

CDR3 coding DNA: TGTGCCAGCAGCTACCTGGGACTAGCAGCCAATGAGCAGTTCTTC. This sequence encodes CASSYLGLAANEQFF. This chain links TRBV11-3 with TRBJ2-1, with TRBD2 matching 9 bases. Per germline, CDR1 SGHNT and CDR2 YENEEA. The CDR3 has 15 amino acids. V trimming: 4 bases; J trimming: 6 bases; junction bases outside the gene matches: 7.

V usage is TRBV5-1 and J usage is TRBJ2-1; 12 nucleotides agree with TRBD2. The CDR3 contains 15 residues. Germline CDR1 and CDR2: SGHRS and YFSETQ. V trimming: 4 bases; J trimming: 8 bases; junction bases outside the gene matches: 7. CDR3 amino acids: CASSTRTSGNDEQFF. Written as DNA, the CDR3 is TGCGCCAGCAGCACACGGACTAGCGGGAACGATGAGCAGTTCTTC.

This clone was observed a single time. This chain links TRBV19 with TRBJ2-5; TRBD1 matches 10 bases. The CDR3 is 14 amino acids. Germline assignment: CDR1 LNHDA and CDR2 SQIVND (reference sequence). Trimming took 3 bases from V and 8 from J; bases not matched to a gene: 6. The CDR3 sequence is CASSIVGQGVTQYF. As DNA, the CDR3 is TGTGCCAGTAGTATTGTTGGACAGGGGGTAACCCAGTACTTC.

V and J are TRBV7-9 and TRBJ1-4; 8 bases fit TRBD1. The CDR3 covers 14 residues. The germline V gene has CDR1 SEHNR and CDR2 FQNEAQ (reference sequence). V was pared by 5 bases and J by 13 bases, with 12 bases of the junction left unmatched. The CDR3: CASSRTGFNEGLFF. The CDR3 nucleotides read TGTGCCAGCAGCCGGACAGGGTTTAATGAGGGACTGTTTTTT.

The chain's CDR3 is CASSRGAEKLFF. The DNA for the CDR3 is TGTGCCAGCAGCCGGGGGGCGGAAAAACTGTTTTTT. The V gene is TRBV5-5, the J gene TRBJ1-4, with D perhaps matching TRBD1 (6 bases). This CDR3 region has 12 residues. Between the trimmed V and J ends, which lost 4 bases and 8 bases, there was a span of 9 bases. Germline CDR1 reads SGHKS; CDR2 reads YYEKEE (reference sequence).

V and J are TRBV24-1 and TRBJ2-1, with D maybe TRBD2 (5 bases). CDR1 and CDR2 (germline): KGHDR, SFDVKD. Trimming pared 4 bases from V and 0 bases from J, leaving 9 bases between. This CDR3 spans 15 amino acids. The CDR3 region is CATSDPLASYNEQFF. DNA for the CDR3: TGTGCCACCAGTGACCCTCTAGCCTCCTACAATGAGCAGTTCTTC.

The V call is TRBV12-5, the J call TRBJ2-7, with 7 bases fitting TRBD1. Germline CDR1 LGHNT, CDR2 FRNRAP. The V gene end was trimmed by 4 bases and the J gene end by 2 bases; junction bases not matched to a gene: 11. The CDR3 is 16 residues long. The CDR3, as DNA: TGTGCTAGTGGTTCCCAGAGGGGGCTCCACGCCTACGAGCAGTACTTC. This translates into CASGSQRGLHAYEQYF.

This sequence joins TRBV6-2 or TRBV6-3 and TRBJ2-2, with 7 bases matching TRBD1. CDR3 length: 15 residues. The germline gives CDR1 MNHEY, CDR2 SVGEGT. V shed 6 bases and J 7 bases; nucleotides not matched to a gene: 11. The CDR3 nucleotides are TGTGCCAGCAGCCAGGGGGACGGTACGGGCGGGGAGCTGTTTTTT. Its protein is CASSQGDGTGGELFF.

This rearrangement joins TRBV6-1 to TRBJ2-7, with 8 positions matching TRBD1. Trimming took 1 base from V and 4 from J; bases not matched to a gene: 12. CDR3 length: 17 residues. Germline CDR1 MNHNS, CDR2 SASEGT. The CDR3 spells CASSEVVRGRGAYEQYF. CDR3 DNA sequence: TGTGCCAGCAGTGAAGTGGTCAGGGGGCGCGGTGCATACGAGCAGTACTTC.